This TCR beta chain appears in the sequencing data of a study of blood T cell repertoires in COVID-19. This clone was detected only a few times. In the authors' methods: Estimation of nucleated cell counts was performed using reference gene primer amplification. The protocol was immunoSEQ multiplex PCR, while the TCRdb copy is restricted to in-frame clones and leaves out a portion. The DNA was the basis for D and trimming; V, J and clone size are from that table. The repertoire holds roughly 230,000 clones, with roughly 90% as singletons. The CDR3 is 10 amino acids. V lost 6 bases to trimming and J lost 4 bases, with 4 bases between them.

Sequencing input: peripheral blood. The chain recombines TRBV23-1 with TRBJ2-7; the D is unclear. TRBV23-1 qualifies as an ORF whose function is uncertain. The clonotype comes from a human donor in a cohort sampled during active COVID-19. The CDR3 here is CASREYEQYF. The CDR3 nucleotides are TGCGCCAGCAGGGAGTACGAGCAGTACTTC.